The clone carrying this TCR beta chain has a single count. Its cognate antigen is unknown. This specimen comes from a study of siplizumab effects on memory and regulatory T cells. The assay covered some 100,000 TCR templates per sample. Repertoires were generated with immunoSEQ multiplex PCR, while TCRdb's copy carries only in-frame clones and drops some. The data show more than 95,000 clones, roughly 94% seen once. Broader study findings: An assignable naive or memory phenotype was lacking in roughly 75-95% of proliferating CD4+ or CD8+ clones.

Germline values: CDR1 SNHLY, CDR2 FYNNEI. V trimming: 6 bases; J trimming: 0 bases; junction bases outside the gene matches: 4. CDR3 length: 14 amino acids. The sequencing input was non-Treg CD4+ T cells sorted from blood. The source is a human donor in good health. The V and J genes are TRBV2 and TRBJ1-1, with 7 bases that match TRBD1. Written as DNA, the CDR3 is TGTGCCAGCAGGGGGGACAGCTTGAACACTGAAGCTTTCTTT. This gives the protein CASRGDSLNTEAFF. Supplemented by reference TRBV2 and TRBJ1-1, the full variable domain reads EPEVTQTPSHQVTQMGQEVILRCVPISNHLYFYWYRQILGQKVEFLVSFYNNEISEKSEIFDDQFSVERPDGSNFTLKIRSTKLEDSAMYFCASRGDSLNTEAFFGQGTRLTVV.